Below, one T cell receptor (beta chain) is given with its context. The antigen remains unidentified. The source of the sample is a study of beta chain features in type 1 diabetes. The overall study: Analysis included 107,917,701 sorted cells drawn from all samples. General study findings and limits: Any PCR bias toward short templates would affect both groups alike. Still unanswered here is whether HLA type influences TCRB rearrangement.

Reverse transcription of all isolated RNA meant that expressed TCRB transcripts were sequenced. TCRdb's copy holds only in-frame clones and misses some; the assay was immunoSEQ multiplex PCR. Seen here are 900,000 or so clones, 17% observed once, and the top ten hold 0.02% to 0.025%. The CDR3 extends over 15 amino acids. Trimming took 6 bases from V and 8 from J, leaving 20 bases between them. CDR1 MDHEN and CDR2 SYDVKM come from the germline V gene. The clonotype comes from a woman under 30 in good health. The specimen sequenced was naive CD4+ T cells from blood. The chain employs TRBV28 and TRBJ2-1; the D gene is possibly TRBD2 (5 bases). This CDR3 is CASRQSPSSGYEQFF. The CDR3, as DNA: TGTGCCAGCAGACAATCCCCTTCAAGCGGCTATGAGCAGTTCTTC.